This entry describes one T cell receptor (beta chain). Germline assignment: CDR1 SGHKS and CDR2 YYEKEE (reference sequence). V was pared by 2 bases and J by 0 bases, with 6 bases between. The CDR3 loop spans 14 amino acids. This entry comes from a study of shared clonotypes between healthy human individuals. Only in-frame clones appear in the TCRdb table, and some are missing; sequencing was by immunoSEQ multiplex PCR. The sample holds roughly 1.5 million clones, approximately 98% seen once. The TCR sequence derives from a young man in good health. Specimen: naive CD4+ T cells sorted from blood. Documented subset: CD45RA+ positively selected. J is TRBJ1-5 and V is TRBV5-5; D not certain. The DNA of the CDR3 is TGTGCCAGCAGCTTCGGTACTAGCAATCAGCCCCAGCATTTT. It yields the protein CASSFGTSNQPQHF.